This record looks at one T cell receptor (beta chain) sequence and its context. This specimen comes from a study of T cell changes during pregnancy in multiple sclerosis. Clones were sequenced by immunoSEQ multiplex PCR, and TCRdb holds only the in-frame ones, with some missing. This sample has approximately 60,000 clones; about 91% occur once, and the top ten carry about 0.21%. Germline values: CDR1 MNHNS, CDR2 SASEGT. V lost 0 bases to trimming and J lost 9 bases; unmatched junction nucleotides: 6. This CDR3 spans 17 amino acids. The chain couples TRBV6-1 to TRBJ2-1, with 15 bases identical to TRBD2. The receptor was derived from a female donor with multiple sclerosis, enrolled in a pregnancy study. Specimen: CD4+ T cells from peripheral blood mononuclear cells, collected in the second trimester of pregnancy. DNA for the CDR3: TGTGCCAGCAGTGAAGCATCGGGACTAGCGGGAGGAGGTGAGCAGTTCTTC. It is translated as CASSEASGLAGGGEQFF.